One T cell receptor (beta chain) is described in this entry. Its specificity is unknown. The sample comes from a study of T cell responses to AZD1222 COVID-19 vaccine. V was clipped by 6 bases and J by 5 bases, with 18 bases between them. Germline V CDR1 and CDR2: SGHRS, YFSETQ. The CDR3 is 15 residues long. This table comes from immunoSEQ multiplex PCR, and its TCRdb copy is limited to in-frame clones, with some not included. Altogether approximately 150,000 clones are present, 90% being singletons, with the ten largest covering approximately 5.9%. Findings of the study overall: Donors were chiefly white British, with a greater number of females, and clonal diversity was perhaps underestimated. Repertoire samples came only from after the peak T cell response.

The source of this sequence is an adult who received the AZD1222 COVID-19 vaccine. This chain connects TRBV5-1 to TRBJ2-1; tentatively, D is TRBD1 or TRBD2 (6 bases each). Sequencing was performed on peripheral blood, taken 28 days after the second AZD1222 dose. The CDR3 DNA sequence: TGCGCCAGCACCCGTATCGGGGGCGCTAACAATGAGCAGTTCTTC. Translation gives CASTRIGGANNEQFF.